This T cell receptor beta chain appears in the sequencing data of a study of graft-versus-host responses after intestinal transplantation. Overall study findings and caveats: GvH clones were identified in recipient marrow, with some first appearing in ileum or blood. Patients with graft-donor T cell macrochimerism had high graft-versus-host to host-versus-graft clonal ratios in allografts.

Only in-frame clones appear in the TCRdb table, and some are missing; sequencing was by immunoSEQ multiplex PCR. The sample lists about 80,000 clones; around 92% were seen once. A word on this clone: Its antigen is not known.

The V end was cut by 5 bases, the J end by 1 base, with 12 bases between. The CDR3 consists of 15 residues. The V gene's germline CDR1 is SGHRS and CDR2 YFSETQ. This clonotype was sampled from a human patient who received an intestinal transplant, so some T cells may come from the graft donor. The input for sequencing was PBMCs, taken 98 days after intestinal transplantation. J is TRBJ2-2 and V is TRBV5-1; D is possibly TRBD1 or TRBD2 (5 bases each). The chain's CDR3 is CASSFGTGNTGELFF. The CDR3 DNA reads TGCGCCAGCAGTTTCGGGACCGGGAACACCGGGGAGCTGTTTTTT. Full variable domain (missing parts from reference TRBV5-1 and TRBJ2-2): KAGVTQTPRYLIKTRGQQVTLSCSPISGHRSVSWYQQTPGQGLQFLFEYFSETQRNKGNFPGRFSGRQFSNSRSEMNVSTLELGDSALYLCASSFGTGNTGELFFGEGSRLTVL.